The 22 T cell receptor beta chains in this list originate from one sample, sequenced in a study of T-cell reconstitution after alpha-beta-depleted transplantation in children. A library of TCRbeta sequences, prepared with unique molecular identifiers, was generated. TCRdb fed the PCR reads into MiXCR, producing one record per CDR3 protein. The sample lists a few hundred thousand distinct CDR3 sequences; more than 10% were seen once. Material: PBMCs, obtained from the stem cell graft. The source is a human donor who donated a stem cell graft to a child with Fanconi anemia.

V gene TRBV29-1 combines with J gene TRBJ2-1, with 8 bases matching TRBD2. Germline V CDR1 and CDR2: SQVTM, ANQGSEA. Trimming removed 3 bases from V and 4 bases from J; junction bases left unmatched: 8. This CDR3 comprises 15 residues. The chain's CDR3 is CSVDLAGKQYNEQFF. CDR3 sequence (DNA): TGCAGCGTTGACTTAGCGGGGAAACAGTACAATGAGCAGTTCTTC.

The sample holds a few counts of this clonotype. The rearrangement joins TRBV28 to TRBJ2-4; 7 bases are shared with TRBD1. This CDR3 region has 16 residues. J was trimmed by 5 bases and V by 2 bases; bases with no gene match: 9. CDR1 MDHEN and CDR2 SYDVKM come from the germline V gene. The CDR3 protein is CASSLGPTGVENIQYF. Written as DNA, the CDR3 is TGTGCCAGCAGTTTAGGCCCCACAGGGGTCGAAAACATTCAGTACTTC.

This clonotype has a count of ten or more. This sequence joins TRBV12-3 or TRBV12-4 and TRBJ2-5, with TRBD1 matching over 8 bases. Trimming took 4 bases from V and 4 from J; bases not matched to a gene: 5. The CDR3 runs to 14 residues. The CDR3 here is CASSSTGGRETQYF. DNA of the CDR3: TGTGCCAGCAGTTCTACAGGGGGAAGAGAGACCCAGTACTTC.

This clonotype was seen a few times. This rearrangement joins TRBV18 to TRBJ2-5, with D unresolved. Trimming took 3 bases from V and 3 from J, leaving 17 bases between them. CDR1 is KGHSH and CDR2 is LQKENI in the germline V gene. This CDR3 is built from 16 residues. DNA of the CDR3: TGTGCCAGCTCACCGATGGCAGTACCGAAGAAAGAGACCCAGTACTTC. It specifies CASSPMAVPKKETQYF.

This clonotype was seen a handful of times. The chain employs TRBV6-5 and TRBJ2-3; possible D gene TRBD2, 7 bases. CDR3 length: 16 amino acids. V lost 4 bases and J lost 3, with 17 bases in between. The germline V gene encodes CDR1 MNHEY and CDR2 SVGAGI. The CDR3 nucleotides read TGTGCCAGCAGTTCTCTCCGTAGGGGGGGAACAGATACGCAGTATTTT. This codes for CASSSLRRGGTDTQYF.

This clonotype was seen a few times. This sequence joins TRBV4-3 and TRBJ1-4, with D possibly TRBD1 on 5 matching bases. Looked up from germline, CDR1 is LGHNA and CDR2 is YSLEER. Trimming removed 1 base from V and 5 bases from J, with 14 bases in between. The CDR3 is 16 residues long. CDR3 sequence (DNA): TGCGCCAGCAGCCAAGGGGGGTATTTGAAAAATGAAAAACTGTTTTTT. Translated: CASSQGGYLKNEKLFF.

The rearrangement links TRBV23-1 to TRBJ2-5; possibly TRBD1 for D (6 bases). TRBV23-1 is marked as an open reading frame, function uncertain. CDR3 length: 16 amino acids. Trimming removed 3 bases from V and 0 bases from J, with 14 bases in between. For the CDR3, the DNA is TGCGCCAGCAGTCACACTCCGACAGGCAACCAAGAGACCCAGTACTTC. This sequence encodes CASSHTPTGNQETQYF.

V gene TRBV28 combines with J gene TRBJ2-5; 11 bases are a match to TRBD2. The CDR3 is 15 amino acids. V dropped 6 bases and J dropped 3; count of bases not matched to a gene: 6. CDR1 and CDR2 (germline): MDHEN, SYDVKM. The CDR3 region is CASRLAGGWEETQYF. CDR3 bases: TGTGCCAGCAGGCTAGCGGGAGGATGGGAAGAGACCCAGTACTTC.

In its sample, this clonotype was seen a few times. The chain uses TRBV6-1 and TRBJ1-2; 7 nucleotides match TRBD1. Germline loops: CDR1 MNHNS, CDR2 SASEGT. The trim removed 5 bases at V and 3 bases at J, leaving 3 bases unmatched. The CDR3 consists of 13 residues. CDR3 DNA: TGTGCCAGCAGTAGAACAGGGGACTATGGCTACACCTTC. Translating it yields CASSRTGDYGYTF.

This clonotype was recorded many times. This rearrangement joins TRBV5-1 to TRBJ2-3; D unresolved. Germline CDR1 is SGHRS and CDR2 is YFSETQ. Trimming stripped 4 bases from V and 3 bases from J, with 9 bases between. CDR3 length equals 13 residues. In DNA form, the CDR3 reads TGCGCCAGCAGCCCCTCCGGGACAGATACGCAGTATTTT. Its protein is CASSPSGTDTQYF.

V gene TRBV27 combines with J gene TRBJ2-7; weak D call: TRBD1 (5 bases). Germline V gives CDR1 MNHEY, CDR2 SMNVEV (reference sequence). The CDR3 consists of 15 residues. Trimming took off 6 bases at V and 2 bases at J, with 17 bases between the two ends. This CDR3 reads CASSQWGSGAYEQYF. The DNA for the CDR3 is TGTGCCAGCAGCCAGTGGGGCAGTGGGGCCTACGAGCAGTACTTC.

This chain's CDR3 is CASSQQGRGGRVLVFTDTQYF. CDR3 DNA sequence: TGTGCCAGCAGCCAGCAGGGGAGGGGGGGCCGGGTTTTGGTTTTCACAGATACGCAGTATTTT. The V call is TRBV3-1, the J call TRBJ2-3, with D maybe TRBD2 (7 bases). The CDR3 covers 21 residues. CDR1 and CDR2 from the germline V gene are LGHDT and YNNKEL (reference sequence). V lost 3 bases, J lost 2 bases, and 30 bases lay in between.

The sample holds a few counts of this clonotype. The chain couples TRBV12-3 or TRBV12-4 to TRBJ2-7, with 7 bases matching TRBD1. This CDR3 is built from 14 residues. The V gene end was trimmed by 5 bases and the J gene end by 1 base; junction bases not matched to a gene: 5. The CDR3 bases are TGTGCCAGCAGTCTCGACAGGGCGTCCTACGAGCAGTACTTC. This encodes CASSLDRASYEQYF.

This clonotype was detected only a few times. The chain recombines TRBV3-1 with TRBJ1-6; D unresolved. The CDR3 length is 13 residues. The germline V gene has CDR1 LGHDT and CDR2 YNNKEL (reference sequence). Trimming removed 4 bases from V and 9 bases from J, with 10 bases in between. The chain's CDR3 is CASSPRRSSPLHF. For the CDR3, the DNA is TGTGCCAGCAGCCCACGCCGGAGTTCACCCCTCCACTTT. Complete variable domain (other parts from reference TRBV3-1 and TRBJ1-6): DTAVSQTPKYLVTQMGNDKSIKCEQNLGHDTMYWYKQDSKKFLKIMFSYNNKELIINETVPNRFSPKSPDKAHLNLHINSLELGDSAVYFCASSPRRSSPLHFGNGTRLTVT.

This clonotype was observed at least ten times. The genes are TRBV27 and TRBJ1-2; D remains ambiguous. With 5 bases removed from V and 7 bases from J, the gap between germline ends came to 11 bases. Germline V lookup: CDR1 MNHEY, CDR2 SMNVEV (reference sequence). The CDR3 consists of 12 residues. The CDR3 sequence is CASSTRYGGYTF. CDR3 nucleotide sequence: TGTGCCAGCAGTACGCGATACGGTGGCTACACCTTC.

This clonotype was detected a few times. The V and J genes are TRBV5-1 and TRBJ2-1; the D gene is possibly TRBD1 (7 bases). Trimming took off 6 bases at V and 5 bases at J, with 15 bases between the two ends. The CDR3 consists of 14 residues. The germline CDR1 and CDR2 sequences are SGHRS and YFSETQ. The CDR3 DNA follows: TGCGCCAGCACAACGACAGGGACTGACAATGAGCAGTTCTTC. This gives the protein CASTTTGTDNEQFF.

In its sample, this clonotype was seen a few times. V and J are TRBV3-1 and TRBJ1-1; TRBD1 matches at 11 bases. J gave up 5 bases and V 4 bases, and 6 bases lay outside the gene matches. Germline V gene data show CDR1 as LGHDT and CDR2 as YNNKEL (reference sequence). The CDR3 consists of 15 residues. CDR3 bases: TGTGCCAGCAGCCCCTGGACAGGGGGCCAAACTGAAGCTTTCTTT. This sequence encodes CASSPWTGGQTEAFF.

The chain employs TRBV3-1 and TRBJ2-1; 7 positions match TRBD1. This CDR3 is 17 amino acids long. The germline CDR1 and CDR2 sequences are LGHDT and YNNKEL (reference sequence). With V trimmed by 1 base and J by 3 bases, 9 bases remained unmatched. In nucleotides, the CDR3 is TGTGCCAGCAGCCAAGGTTTAACAGGGGCAAGCTACAATGAGCAGTTCTTC. Amino acids: CASSQGLTGASYNEQFF.

The chain couples TRBV4-3 to TRBJ1-2; D is ambiguous. The length of the CDR3 is 15 residues. Germline lookup yields CDR1 LGHNA and CDR2 YSLEER. The ends were cut back, 0 bases at V and 1 base at J, with 9 bases in the middle. CDR3 protein: CASSQDLAVNYGYTF. For the CDR3, the DNA is TGCGCCAGCAGCCAAGATCTGGCAGTTAACTATGGCTACACCTTC.

Only a few counts were recorded for this clonotype. The chain employs TRBV5-1 and TRBJ1-4; D might be TRBD1 (5 bases). The germline V gene encodes CDR1 SGHRS and CDR2 YFSETQ. The CDR3 extends over 14 amino acids. V lost 4 bases and J lost 8, with 15 bases in between. This chain's CDR3 is CASSSPGDGEKLFF. The CDR3 bases are TGCGCCAGCAGCAGTCCTGGGGACGGCGAAAAACTGTTTTTT. Filled out from reference TRBV5-1 and TRBJ1-4, the complete variable domain reads KAGVTQTPRYLIKTRGQQVTLSCSPISGHRSVSWYQQTPGQGLQFLFEYFSETQRNKGNFPGRFSGRQFSNSRSEMNVSTLELGDSALYLCASSSPGDGEKLFFGSGTQLSVL.

V and J are TRBV12-5 and TRBJ2-3; TRBD1 or TRBD2 may be the D gene (5 bases each). Trimming removed 4 bases from V and 6 bases from J, with 14 bases in between. The CDR3 sequence is 14 residues long. Germline assignment: CDR1 LGHNT and CDR2 FRNRAP. The CDR3 DNA reads TGTGCTAGTGGTTCTGGGGGTTCAAGCGATACGCAGTATTTT. Encoded protein: CASGSGGSSDTQYF.

V gene TRBV12-3 or TRBV12-4 combines with J gene TRBJ2-5, with 7 bases identical to TRBD1. This CDR3 comprises 15 residues. Unmatched junction bases numbered 10, after V lost 5 bases and J lost 4 bases. The CDR3 protein is CASSGDSLAVETQYF. The DNA for the CDR3 is TGTGCCAGCAGTGGGGACAGCTTGGCGGTAGAGACCCAGTACTTC.